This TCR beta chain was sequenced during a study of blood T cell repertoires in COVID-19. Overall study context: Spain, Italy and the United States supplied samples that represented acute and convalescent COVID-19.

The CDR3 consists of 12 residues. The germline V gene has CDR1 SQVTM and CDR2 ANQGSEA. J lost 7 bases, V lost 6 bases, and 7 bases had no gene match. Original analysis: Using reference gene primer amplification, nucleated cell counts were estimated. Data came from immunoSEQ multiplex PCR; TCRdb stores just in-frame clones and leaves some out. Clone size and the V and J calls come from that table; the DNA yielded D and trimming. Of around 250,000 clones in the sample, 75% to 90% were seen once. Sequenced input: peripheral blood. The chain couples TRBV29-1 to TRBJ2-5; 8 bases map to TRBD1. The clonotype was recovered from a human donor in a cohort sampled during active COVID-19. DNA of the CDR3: TGCAGCGTCGGACAGGGTTCGGTGACCCAGTACTTC. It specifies CSVGQGSVTQYF.